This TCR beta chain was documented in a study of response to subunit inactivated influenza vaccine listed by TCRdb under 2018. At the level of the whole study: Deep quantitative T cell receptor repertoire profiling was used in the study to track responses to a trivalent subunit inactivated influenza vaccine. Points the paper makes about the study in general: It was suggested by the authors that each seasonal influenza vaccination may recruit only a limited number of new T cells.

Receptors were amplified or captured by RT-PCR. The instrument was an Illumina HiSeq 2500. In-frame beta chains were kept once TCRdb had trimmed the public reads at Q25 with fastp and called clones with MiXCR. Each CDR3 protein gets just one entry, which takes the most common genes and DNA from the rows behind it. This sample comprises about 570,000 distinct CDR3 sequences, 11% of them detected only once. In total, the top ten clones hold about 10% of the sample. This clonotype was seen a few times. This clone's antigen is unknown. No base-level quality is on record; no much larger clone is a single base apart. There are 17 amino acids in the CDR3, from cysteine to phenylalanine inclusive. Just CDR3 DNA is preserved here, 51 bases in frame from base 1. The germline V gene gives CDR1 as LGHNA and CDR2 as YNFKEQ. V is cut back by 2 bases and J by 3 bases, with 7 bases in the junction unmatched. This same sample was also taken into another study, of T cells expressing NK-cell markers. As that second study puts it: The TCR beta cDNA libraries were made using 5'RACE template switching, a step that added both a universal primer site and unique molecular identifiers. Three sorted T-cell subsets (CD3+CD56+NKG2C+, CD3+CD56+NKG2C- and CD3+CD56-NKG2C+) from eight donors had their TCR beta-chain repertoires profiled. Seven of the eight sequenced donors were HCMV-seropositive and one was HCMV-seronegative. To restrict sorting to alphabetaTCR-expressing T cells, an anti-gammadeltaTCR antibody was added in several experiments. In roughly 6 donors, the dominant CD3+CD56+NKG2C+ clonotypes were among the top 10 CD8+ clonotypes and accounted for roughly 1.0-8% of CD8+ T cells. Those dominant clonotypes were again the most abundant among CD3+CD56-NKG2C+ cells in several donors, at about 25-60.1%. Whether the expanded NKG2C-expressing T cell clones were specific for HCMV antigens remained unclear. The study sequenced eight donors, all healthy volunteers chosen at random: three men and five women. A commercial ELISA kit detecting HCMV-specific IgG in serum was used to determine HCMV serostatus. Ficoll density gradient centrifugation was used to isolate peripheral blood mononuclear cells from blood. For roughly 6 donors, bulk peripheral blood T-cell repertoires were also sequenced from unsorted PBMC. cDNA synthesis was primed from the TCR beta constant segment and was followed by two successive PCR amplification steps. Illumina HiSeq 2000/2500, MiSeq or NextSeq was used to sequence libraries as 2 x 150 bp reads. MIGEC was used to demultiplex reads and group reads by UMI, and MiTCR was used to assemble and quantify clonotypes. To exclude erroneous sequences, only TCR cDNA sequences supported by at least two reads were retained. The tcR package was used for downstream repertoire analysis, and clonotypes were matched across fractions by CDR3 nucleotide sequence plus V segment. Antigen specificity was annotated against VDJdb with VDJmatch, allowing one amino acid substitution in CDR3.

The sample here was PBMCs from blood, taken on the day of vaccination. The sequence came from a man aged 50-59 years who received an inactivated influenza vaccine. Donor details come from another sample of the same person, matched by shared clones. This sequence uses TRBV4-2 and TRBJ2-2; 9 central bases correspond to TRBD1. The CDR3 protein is CASSQTDRGMHTGELFF. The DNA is TGTGCCAGCAGCCAAACTGACAGGGGGATGCACACCGGGGAGCTGTTTTTT.